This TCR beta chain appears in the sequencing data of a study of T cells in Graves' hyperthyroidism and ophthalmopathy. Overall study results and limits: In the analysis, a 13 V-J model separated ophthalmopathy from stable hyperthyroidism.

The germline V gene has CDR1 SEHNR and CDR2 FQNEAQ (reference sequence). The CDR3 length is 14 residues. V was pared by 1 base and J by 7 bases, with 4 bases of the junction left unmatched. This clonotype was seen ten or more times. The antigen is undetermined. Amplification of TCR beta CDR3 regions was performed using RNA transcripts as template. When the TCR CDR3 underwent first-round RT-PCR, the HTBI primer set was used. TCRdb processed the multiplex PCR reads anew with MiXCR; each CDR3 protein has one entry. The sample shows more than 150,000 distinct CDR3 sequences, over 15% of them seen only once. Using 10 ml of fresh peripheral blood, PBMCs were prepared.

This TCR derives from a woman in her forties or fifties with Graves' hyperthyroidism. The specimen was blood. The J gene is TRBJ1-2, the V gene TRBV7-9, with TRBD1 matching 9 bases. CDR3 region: CASSLDRGHGGYTF. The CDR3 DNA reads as TGTGCCAGCAGCTTAGACAGGGGGCACGGTGGCTACACCTTC.